This T cell receptor (beta chain) was documented in a study of shared clonotypes between healthy human individuals. Study-level background: Donor composition was a couple of women and three men, aged 18 to 49. General study findings and limits: Among several donors, approximately 5% of naive CD4 clonotypes were found in common.

From germline, CDR1 is MDHEN and CDR2 SYDVKM. The V end lost 5 bases, the J end lost 5 bases, and 9 bases lay between the germline ends. The CDR3 has 12 residues. Turning to this clone: The antigen remains unidentified.

Each PCR replicate from the sorted subsets contained 150 to 200 ng DNA, which is 30,000 or so T cell genomes. Here immunoSEQ multiplex PCR was the method, and the copy in TCRdb shows in-frame clones only, minus some. The data contain about 600,000 clones, approximately 97% of them singletons. V and J are TRBV28 and TRBJ2-5; no clear D. This receptor was taken from a woman aged 30 to 39 in good health. Sequenced input: naive CD4+ T cells sorted from blood. Subset described: CD45RA+ positively selected. CDR3 in DNA: TGTGCCAGCAGTCCCCCCCAGGAGACCCAGTACTTC. Its protein product is CASSPPQETQYF.